This T cell receptor (beta chain) was identified in a study of T cells in women clearing cervical HPV infection. Trimming stripped 6 bases from V and 4 bases from J, with 10 bases between. The CDR3 sequence is 13 residues long. Germline CDR1 and CDR2: DFQATT and SNEGSKA (reference sequence). About this clone: Read coverage stops 3 residues before the CDR3 terminus; the germline J gene supplies the remainder.

Assay used: immunoSEQ multiplex PCR; TCRdb lists only in-frame clones, some missing. The sample totals about 20,000 clones; its top ten clones hold 5% to 6.5%. Source material: blood buffy coat. The chain has TRBV20-1 and TRBJ1-6; D not certain. This clonotype was obtained from a woman aged 18-70 years with a cervical HPV16 infection that either progressed to CIN3+ or cleared (not recorded which). CDR3 DNA, as far as it was read: TGCAGTGCCACCGACATGTATAATTCACCC. It yields the protein CSATDMYNSP. The whole CDR3 region reads CSATDMYNSPLHF.